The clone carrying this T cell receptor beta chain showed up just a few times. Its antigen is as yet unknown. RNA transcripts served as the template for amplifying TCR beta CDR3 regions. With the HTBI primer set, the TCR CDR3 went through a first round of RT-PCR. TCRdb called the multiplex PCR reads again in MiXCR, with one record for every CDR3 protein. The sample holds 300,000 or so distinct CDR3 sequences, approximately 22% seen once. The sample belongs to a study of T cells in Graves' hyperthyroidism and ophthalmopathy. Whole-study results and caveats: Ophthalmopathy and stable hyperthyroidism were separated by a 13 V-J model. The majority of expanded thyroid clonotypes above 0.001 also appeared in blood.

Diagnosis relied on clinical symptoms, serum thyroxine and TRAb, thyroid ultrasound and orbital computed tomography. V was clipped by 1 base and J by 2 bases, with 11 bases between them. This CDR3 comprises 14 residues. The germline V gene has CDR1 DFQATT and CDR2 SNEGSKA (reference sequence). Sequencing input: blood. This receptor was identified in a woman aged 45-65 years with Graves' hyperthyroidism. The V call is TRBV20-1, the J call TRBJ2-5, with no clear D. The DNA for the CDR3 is TGCAGTGCTAGAGTCGGCCGTGGACAAGAGACCCAGTACTTC. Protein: CSARVGRGQETQYF.